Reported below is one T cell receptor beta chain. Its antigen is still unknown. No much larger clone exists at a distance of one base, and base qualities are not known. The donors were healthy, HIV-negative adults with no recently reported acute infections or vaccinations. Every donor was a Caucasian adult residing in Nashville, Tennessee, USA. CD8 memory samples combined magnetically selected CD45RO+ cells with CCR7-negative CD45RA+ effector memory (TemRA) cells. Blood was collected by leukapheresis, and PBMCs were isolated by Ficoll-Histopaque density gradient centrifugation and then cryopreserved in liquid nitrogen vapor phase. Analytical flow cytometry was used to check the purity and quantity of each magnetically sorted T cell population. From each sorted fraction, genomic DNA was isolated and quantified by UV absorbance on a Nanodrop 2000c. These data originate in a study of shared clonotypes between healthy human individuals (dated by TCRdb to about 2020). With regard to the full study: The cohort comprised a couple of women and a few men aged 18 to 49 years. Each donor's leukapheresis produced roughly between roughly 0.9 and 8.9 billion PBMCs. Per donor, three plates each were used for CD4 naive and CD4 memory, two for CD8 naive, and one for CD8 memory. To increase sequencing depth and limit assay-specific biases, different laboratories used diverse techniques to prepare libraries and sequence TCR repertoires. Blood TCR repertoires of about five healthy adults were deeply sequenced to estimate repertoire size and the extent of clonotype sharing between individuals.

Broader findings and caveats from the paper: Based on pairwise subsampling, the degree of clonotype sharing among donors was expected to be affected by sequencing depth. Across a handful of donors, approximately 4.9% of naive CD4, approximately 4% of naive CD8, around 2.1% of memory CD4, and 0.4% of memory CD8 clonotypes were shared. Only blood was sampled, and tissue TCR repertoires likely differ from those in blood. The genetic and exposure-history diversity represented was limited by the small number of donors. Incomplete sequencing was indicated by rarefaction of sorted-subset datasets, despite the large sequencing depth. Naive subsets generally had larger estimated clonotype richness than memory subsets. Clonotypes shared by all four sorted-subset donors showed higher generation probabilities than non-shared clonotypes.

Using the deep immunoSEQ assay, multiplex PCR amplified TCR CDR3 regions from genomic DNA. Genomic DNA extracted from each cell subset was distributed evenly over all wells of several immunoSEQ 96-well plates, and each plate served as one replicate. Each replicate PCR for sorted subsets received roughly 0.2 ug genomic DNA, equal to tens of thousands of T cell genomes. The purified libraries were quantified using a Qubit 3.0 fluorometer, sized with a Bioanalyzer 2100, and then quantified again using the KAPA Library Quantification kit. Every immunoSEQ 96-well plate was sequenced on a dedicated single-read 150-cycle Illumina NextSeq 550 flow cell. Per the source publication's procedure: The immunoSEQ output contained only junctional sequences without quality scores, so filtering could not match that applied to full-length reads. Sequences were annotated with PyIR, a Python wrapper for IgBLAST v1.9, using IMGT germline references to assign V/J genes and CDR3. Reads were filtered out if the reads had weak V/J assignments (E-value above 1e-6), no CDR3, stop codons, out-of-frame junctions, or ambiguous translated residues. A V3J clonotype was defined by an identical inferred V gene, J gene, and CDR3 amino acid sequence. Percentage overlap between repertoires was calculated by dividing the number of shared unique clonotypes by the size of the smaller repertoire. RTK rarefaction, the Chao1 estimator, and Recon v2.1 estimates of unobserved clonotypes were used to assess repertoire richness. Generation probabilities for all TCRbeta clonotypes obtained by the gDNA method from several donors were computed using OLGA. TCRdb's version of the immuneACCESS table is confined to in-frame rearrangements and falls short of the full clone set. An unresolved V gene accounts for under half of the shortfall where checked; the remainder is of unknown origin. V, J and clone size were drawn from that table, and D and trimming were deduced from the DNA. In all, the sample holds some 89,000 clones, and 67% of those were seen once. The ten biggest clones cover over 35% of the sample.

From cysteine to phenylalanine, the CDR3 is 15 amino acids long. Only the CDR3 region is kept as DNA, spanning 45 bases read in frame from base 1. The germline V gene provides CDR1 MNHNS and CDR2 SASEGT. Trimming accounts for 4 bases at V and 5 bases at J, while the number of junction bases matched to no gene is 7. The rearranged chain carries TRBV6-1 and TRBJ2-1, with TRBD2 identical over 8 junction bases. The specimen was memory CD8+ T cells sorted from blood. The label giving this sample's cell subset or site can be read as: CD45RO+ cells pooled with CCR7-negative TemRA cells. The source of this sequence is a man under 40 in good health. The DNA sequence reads TGTGCCAGCAGTGTGCTAGCGGGTGAGAACAATGAGCAGTTCTTC. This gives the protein CASSVLAGENNEQFF.